This TCR beta chain was sequenced during a study of OX40 agonist ivuxolimab in advanced cancers. Study-level points and caveats: Some patients without response likewise showed low normalized clonal expansion.

Only in-frame clones appear in the TCRdb table, and some are missing; sequencing was by immunoSEQ multiplex PCR. The sample has nearly 80,000 clones, roughly four fifths seen once. The V gene's germline CDR1 is SGHTA and CDR2 FQGNSA. The CDR3 spans 14 residues. Trimming cost V 4 bases and J 5 bases, with 14 bases left between them. Worth noting for this clone: What it binds is not known.

The chain uses TRBV7-2 and TRBJ1-1, with D possibly being TRBD1 (5 bases). Source: CD4+ or CD8+ T cells sorted from blood, taken in a trial of the OX40 agonist ivuxolimab. This TCR came from an adult with an advanced solid tumor such as melanoma, head and neck, liver or kidney cancer. The CDR3 here is CASSSDPGGTEAFF. The CDR3 bases are TGTGCCAGCAGCTCGGATCCCGGGGGGACTGAAGCTTTCTTT.